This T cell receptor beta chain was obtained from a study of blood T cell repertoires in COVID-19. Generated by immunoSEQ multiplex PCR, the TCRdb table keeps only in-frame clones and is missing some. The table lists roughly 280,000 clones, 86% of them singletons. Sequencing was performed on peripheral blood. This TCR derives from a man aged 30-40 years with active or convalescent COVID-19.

The CDR3 DNA follows: TGTGCCAGTAATCCTAGCGGGGGGGCGGTTATGGATGAGCAGTTCTTC. Translation gives CASNPSGGAVMDEQFF. The chain links TRBV19 to TRBJ2-1; 12 bases agree with TRBD2. Trimming took 7 bases from V and 8 from J; bases not matched to a gene: 12. Per the germline V gene, CDR1 is LNHDA and CDR2 is SQIVND (reference sequence). This CDR3 has 16 amino acids.